This T cell receptor beta chain was profiled in a study of T-cell reconstitution after alpha-beta-depleted transplantation in children. Trimming took 4 bases from V and 4 from J, leaving 10 bases between them. Germline V gene sequence: CDR1 SGHDT, CDR2 YYEEEE. The CDR3 covers 13 residues. In its sample, this clonotype was seen a few times. Unique molecular identifiers were built into the TCRbeta library. Using its own MiXCR run on the PCR reads, TCRdb lists one record per CDR3 protein. The table includes a few hundred thousand distinct CDR3 sequences, roughly 30% detected once. This sample comprised PBMCs, obtained before TCRalphabeta/CD19-depleted stem cell transplant. This clonotype originated in a boy younger than two with Wiskott-Aldrich syndrome, due to receive a stem cell transplant. This sequence joins TRBV5-6 and TRBJ2-3; weak D call: TRBD1 (5 bases). The DNA for the CDR3 is TGTGCCAGCAGCCTCTCAGGGCCAGATACGCAGTATTTT. Its translation is CASSLSGPDTQYF. The entire variable domain, with the rest obtained from reference TRBV5-6 and TRBJ2-3, is as follows: DAGVTQSPTHLIKTRGQQVTLRCSPKSGHDTVSWYQQALGQGPQFIFQYYEEEERQRGNFPDRFSGHQFPNYSSELNVNALLLGDSALYLCASSLSGPDTQYFGPGTRLTVL.